The entry that follows covers one T cell receptor (beta chain) sequence. The V end lost 3 bases, the J end lost 2 bases, and 9 bases lay between the germline ends. The germline gives CDR1 SGDLS, CDR2 YYNGEE. The CDR3 contains 13 residues. The CDR3 regions of TCR beta were amplified from RNA transcripts. Researchers ran a first-round RT-PCR on the TCR CDR3 using the HTBI primer set. Via MiXCR, TCRdb re-called the multiplex PCR reads, giving one row per CDR3 protein. This table has over 500,000 distinct CDR3 sequences, around 15% appearing once. Extraction of PBMCs used 7.5 to 10 ml of fresh peripheral blood. These data come from a study of T cells in Graves' hyperthyroidism and ophthalmopathy.

Sequencing was performed on blood. The TCR was taken from a middle-aged woman with Graves' hyperthyroidism. The chain has TRBV9 and TRBJ2-7; D gene uncertain. CDR3 sequence (DNA): TGTGCCAGCAGCGGAGAGTCCCCCTACGAGCAGTACTTC. Residues: CASSGESPYEQYF.